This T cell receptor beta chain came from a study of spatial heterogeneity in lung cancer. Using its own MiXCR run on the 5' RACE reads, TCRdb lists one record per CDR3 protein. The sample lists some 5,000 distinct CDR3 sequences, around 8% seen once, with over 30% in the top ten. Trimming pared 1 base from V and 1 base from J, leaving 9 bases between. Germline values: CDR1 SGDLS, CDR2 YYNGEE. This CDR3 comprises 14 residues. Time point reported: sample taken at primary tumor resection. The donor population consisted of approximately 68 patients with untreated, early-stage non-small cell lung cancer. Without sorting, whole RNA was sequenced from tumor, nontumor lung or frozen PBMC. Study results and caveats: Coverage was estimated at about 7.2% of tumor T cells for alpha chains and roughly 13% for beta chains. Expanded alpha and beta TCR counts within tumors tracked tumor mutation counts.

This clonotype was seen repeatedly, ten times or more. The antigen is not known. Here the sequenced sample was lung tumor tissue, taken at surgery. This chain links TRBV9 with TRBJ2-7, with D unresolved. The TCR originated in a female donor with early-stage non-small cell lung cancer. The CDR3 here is CASSVRFESYEQYF. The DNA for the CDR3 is TGTGCCAGCAGCGTAAGATTTGAATCCTACGAGCAGTACTTC.